This TCR beta chain was found in a study of human T cells and chemical hapten exposure. In this sample, this clonotype turned up many times. Time point given: pre-sensitization, week 0. Indicated treatment: therapeutic diphenylcyclopropenone sensitization with weekly scalp DPC. MiXCR, applied by TCRdb to the RACE reads, yields one record per CDR3 protein. Altogether roughly 380,000 distinct CDR3 sequences are present, approximately 5.1% being singletons, with the ten largest covering about 2.5%. V was cut by 3 bases and J by 3 bases, with 4 bases left in between. Germline lookup yields CDR1 LGHDT and CDR2 YNNKEL (reference sequence). The CDR3 is 12 residues long.

This clonotype originated in a woman aged 45 to 65 with alopecia areata. Some clones in this sample may be carry-over from other donors' samples. Sequenced here: whole blood, sampled in connection with sensitization to the hapten diphenylcyclopropenone (DPC). The chain combines TRBV3-1 with TRBJ2-3; no firm D call. The CDR3 sequence: CASSQGTDTQYF. CDR3 DNA sequence: TGTGCCAGCAGCCAGGGGACAGATACGCAGTATTTT.